The 12 T cell receptor beta chains listed next were all sequenced from one sample in a study of T cells in Graves' hyperthyroidism and ophthalmopathy. Template material for amplifying TCR beta CDR3 regions consisted of RNA transcripts. Initially, a first-round RT-PCR of the TCR CDR3 employed the HTBI primer set. TCRdb recomputed calls from the multiplex PCR reads with MiXCR, one row per CDR3 protein. The sample has about 540,000 distinct CDR3 sequences; roughly 50% are singletons. Material for sequencing was peripheral blood or thyroid tissue (not recorded which). The receptor source for this set is a woman aged 18-29 years with Graves' hyperthyroidism.

This clonotype was counted between two and nine times. The V gene is TRBV7-9, the J gene TRBJ2-5, with unresolved D. The germline V gene has CDR1 SEHNR and CDR2 FQNEAQ (reference sequence). This CDR3 has 13 residues. This CDR3 is CAKQMESEETQYF. CDR3 sequence (DNA): TGTGCTAAGCAGATGGAGTCCGAAGAGACCCAGTACTTC.

This chain uses TRBV2 with TRBJ2-7, with 11 bases that match TRBD2. With V trimmed by 8 bases and J by 3 bases, 3 bases remained unmatched. Germline loops: CDR1 SNHLY, CDR2 FYNNEI. CDR3 length: 13 amino acids. Here the CDR3 reads CASQTSGSYEQYF. In DNA form, the CDR3 reads TGTGCCAGCCAAACTAGCGGGAGCTACGAGCAGTACTTC.

The rearrangement links TRBV7-6 to TRBJ1-4; TRBD1 might be the D (5 bases). V was trimmed by 4 bases and J by 3 bases, leaving 9 bases between them. CDR1 is SGHVS and CDR2 is FNYEAQ in the germline V gene. CDR3 length: 14 amino acids. The CDR3 nucleotides read TGTGCCAGCAGCTCCAGGGATCCTAATGAAAAACTGTTTTTT. Its protein is CASSSRDPNEKLFF.

This clonotype showed up many times. The chain joins TRBV24-1 to TRBJ1-5; D perhaps matches TRBD1 (6 bases). Germline values: CDR1 KGHDR, CDR2 SFDVKD. The CDR3 is 15 residues long. Deletions cut 4 bases from V and 0 bases from J, with 9 bases between. The CDR3 loop is CATSDGTHSNQPQHF. CDR3 nucleotide sequence: TGTGCCACCAGTGACGGGACACATAGCAATCAGCCCCAGCATTTT.

The V and J genes are TRBV11-2 and TRBJ2-6; D might be TRBD1 (5 bases). CDR1 is SGHAT, CDR2 FQNNGV, per germline. This CDR3 is 14 amino acids long. V was cut by 7 bases and J by 4 bases, with 11 bases left in between. The chain's CDR3 is CASIPGFGANVLTF. In DNA, the CDR3 is TGTGCCAGCATCCCAGGGTTCGGGGCCAACGTCCTGACTTTC.

This clonotype was detected only a few times. The V gene is TRBV20-1, the J gene TRBJ2-7, with D possibly being TRBD1 or TRBD2 (5 bases each). The CDR3 runs to 12 residues. Trimming took 5 bases from V and 2 from J, leaving 10 bases between them. The germline V gene encodes CDR1 DFQATT and CDR2 SNEGSKA (reference sequence). CDR3 in DNA: TGCAGTGCTGGGGACCCAGCCTACGAGCAGTACTTC. Amino acid sequence: CSAGDPAYEQYF.

The chain recombines TRBV7-3 with TRBJ2-5; D is undetermined. Germline CDR1 SGHTA, CDR2 FQGTGA. The germline V and J ends were trimmed by 2 bases and 5 bases, with 15 bases remaining between them. The CDR3 spans 15 residues. Written as DNA, the CDR3 is TGTGCCAGCAGCTTAGGGCTCAGACCTCTGGAGACCCAGTACTTC. Protein product: CASSLGLRPLETQYF.

The chain combines TRBV13 with TRBJ1-2; D is unclear. In germline, CDR1 is PRHDT, CDR2 FYEKMQ (reference sequence). The CDR3 is 14 amino acids. V gave up 5 bases and J gave up 0 bases, with 10 bases separating them. In nucleotides, the CDR3 is TGTGCCAGCAGCCAAGAGATGTCTAACTATGGCTACACCTTC. Encoded protein: CASSQEMSNYGYTF.

In the case of this clonotype: Being one base from a much bigger clone, this may be a read error. The V call is TRBV7-2, the J call TRBJ1-1, with D perhaps TRBD1 (5 bases). V lost 5 bases and J lost 10, with 14 bases in between. CDR1 and CDR2 from the germline V gene are SGHTA and FQGNSA. The CDR3 is 12 residues long. In nucleotides, the CDR3 is TGTGCCAGCAGCAACTGTCCGGGGGGAGCTTTCTTT. Translation gives CASSNCPGGAFF.

The chain recombines TRBV6-2 or TRBV6-3 with TRBJ1-2; unclear D gene. Germline V lookup: CDR1 MNHEY, CDR2 SVGEGT. Deletions cut 5 bases from V and 3 bases from J, with 16 bases between. The CDR3 covers 15 residues. The CDR3 loop is CASSRTGPKYYGYTF. In nucleotides, the CDR3 is TGTGCCAGCAGTCGGACCGGACCAAAGTACTATGGCTACACCTTC.

This clonotype has a handful of counts. The chain employs TRBV19 and TRBJ1-1, with D perhaps TRBD1 (6 bases). The germline V gene encodes CDR1 LNHDA and CDR2 SQIVND (reference sequence). The CDR3 sequence is 14 residues long. V was shortened by 6 bases and J by 1 base, with 12 bases between the two germline ends. The CDR3 sequence: CASRERGENTEAFF. CDR3 bases: TGTGCCAGTAGAGAAAGGGGGGAGAACACTGAAGCTTTCTTT.

This clonotype was recorded a few times. This chain uses TRBV7-2 with TRBJ2-5; D might be TRBD1 or TRBD2, each matching 5 bases. V dropped 6 bases and J dropped 3 bases, with 11 bases sitting between them. Germline assignment: CDR1 SGHTA and CDR2 FQGNSA. The CDR3 is made up of 13 amino acids. The chain's CDR3 is CASREVGEETQYF. For the CDR3, the DNA is TGTGCCAGCAGGGAGGTGGGGGAAGAGACCCAGTACTTC.